The text below deals with one TCR beta chain. The table lists this clone with a few counts. Its antigen is unknown. One base away there is no much larger clone; base qualities are not given. From each donor, a single peripheral blood sample of approximately 110 mL on average was drawn into heparinised tubes. Naive, central memory, regulatory and stem cell-like memory CD4+ T cells were sorted on a BD FACSAria II using a panel including CD45RO, CCR7, CD25, CD127, CD95 and CD27. A purity above 98% was achieved for all sorted populations. PBMCs were separated immediately by Lymphoprep density gradient centrifugation and were stained directly, without being cultured. So that batch effects would be minimized, each experiment stained and sorted samples in pairs, pairing one healthy donor with one patient. All of the isolated RNA was reverse transcribed with the High Capacity cDNA Reverse Transcription Kit, so expressed TCRB transcripts were sequenced. Naive, central memory and regulatory T cell samples underwent deep immunoSEQ sequencing, averaging roughly 3.3 million total reads per sample. Sorted cells were lysed in RLT buffer, and RNA was extracted using DNase-treated RNeasy Micro or Mini kits according to cell number. Each cell subset was processed separately to prevent cross-contamination, with patient and healthy donor samples processed together. The immunoSEQ multiplex PCR was used to amplify TCRB sequences from cDNA, generating 87-bp fragments that spanned the CDR3 region. Sequencing of the amplicons was done on the Illumina HiSeq platform. Turning to the authors' computational methods: PCR bias was corrected computationally using synthetic template baselines, and reads within Hamming distance 2 were collapsed, with unmergeable singletons discarded. By aligning reads against IMGT, V, D and J genes, CDR3 length, and insertions or deletions at six rearrangement sites were assigned. Within each subset, clonotype counts were normalized to sorted cell number, after which true diversity and Gini coefficients were computed with the tcR R package. The overlap coefficient, calculated on TCRB nucleotide sequences, was used to quantify repertoire sharing. As a proxy for the pre-selection repertoire, out-of-frame TCRB sequences from naive cells were analyzed. As stored in TCRdb, this immuneACCESS dataset retains in-frame rearrangements with V and J assigned. A fraction of the clones does not appear; measured against another copy, unresolved V genes explain less than half of the discrepancy, and the remainder lacks a known reason. V and J calls and clone size follow that table, whereas D and trimming were derived from the DNA. This sample is represented by about 660,000 clones; around 15% of them were singletons. The top ten constitute 0.035% to 0.045% of the sample.

The record originates from a study of beta chain features in type 1 diabetes (dated by TCRdb to the late 2010s). Looking at the study overall: Mean age, gender distribution, total cell number and subset yield were not different between patients and healthy donors. A total of approximately 110,000,000 sorted cells were examined across all samples, and a strong correlation was observed between cell number per subset and RNA yield. The study compared TCRB repertoires of sorted circulating CD4+ T cell subsets between recently diagnosed type 1 diabetes patients and matched healthy donors. Regulatory and stem cell-like memory subsets were isolated from only 8 patients and roughly 8 healthy donors, whereas naive and central memory subsets came from all 28 donors. General conclusions and limits of the study: Shorter templates might be favored by PCR, yet because patient and control samples were amplified and corrected together, any such skew would affect both groups equally. Only small numbers of individuals were included in the HLA sub-analyses, which left unresolved whether HLA type had any influence on TCRB rearrangement. Type 1 diabetes patients showed a moderate but significant shortening of TCRB CDR3 length in all four CD4+ subsets. Because cDNA was sequenced instead of genomic DNA, highly expressing activated cells could be over-represented, though the groups showed no difference in activation or CD3 levels. Patients with type 1 diabetes made fewer insertions and deleted more nucleotides at VDJ recombination sites, implying thymic rearrangement abnormalities. Naive, central memory and regulatory TCRB repertoires appeared to be more alike among patients than among healthy donors.

Sequenced: naive CD4+ T cells from blood. In light of the paper, this sample's cell subset or site label describes: true naive CD4+ T cells. This clonotype originated in a young man with type 1 diabetes.

The DNA sequence follows: TGTGCAGTCGAGGGGGGAGGTGAAAAACTGTTTTTT. It translates to CAVEGGGEKLFF. Recombination joined TRBV28 with TRBJ1-4; possibly the D gene is TRBD1, per 6 matching bases. From its cysteine to its phenylalanine, the CDR3 spans 12 amino acids. The CDR3 DNA has 36 bases and is translated from base 1. CDR1 and CDR2, looked up from the germline V gene, are MDHEN and SYDVKM.